This entry concerns a single T cell receptor (beta chain). This CDR3 comprises 15 residues. J was trimmed by 7 bases and V by 0 bases; bases with no gene match: 7. Per the germline V gene, CDR1 is MGHRA and CDR2 is YSYEKL. This entry comes from a study of blood T cell repertoires in COVID-19. Study at large: PBMCs, B-cell-depleted T cells, or T cells provided the cDNA or gDNA that made up the material.

In the study's own analysis: Quantification of nucleated cells was approximated via reference gene primer amplification. Measured with immunoSEQ multiplex PCR; TCRdb has only the in-frame clones, and not every one. V, J and clone size reflect that table, while D and trimming were determined from the DNA. Of approximately 210,000 clones listed, about 85% are singletons. This rearrangement joins TRBV4-1 to TRBJ1-2; 8 nucleotides agree with TRBD1. What was sequenced was peripheral blood. This clonotype was obtained from a man aged 55 to 70 with COVID-19, enrolled during active disease. CDR3 coding DNA: TGCGCCAGCAGCCAAGATTGGGCAGGGGGCCCTGGCTACACCTTC. This codes for CASSQDWAGGPGYTF.